The present T cell receptor (beta chain) was sequenced within a study of blood T cell repertoires in COVID-19. On the study more broadly: Both acute and convalescent COVID-19 samples were obtained from the United States, Italy and Spain. T cells, B-cell-depleted T cells, or PBMCs provided the cDNA or gDNA that served as material.

Authors' processing steps: Amplifying reference gene primers gave estimates of nucleated cell counts. The repertoire was sequenced with immunoSEQ multiplex PCR; TCRdb's copy has only in-frame clones and lacks some. V and J calls plus clone size are reproduced from that table; the DNA served to infer D and trimming. The table records about 140,000 clones, about 82% of them present only once. V dropped 3 bases and J dropped 1 base, with 13 bases sitting between them. The CDR3 loop spans 16 amino acids. CDR1 SGDLS and CDR2 YYNGEE come from the germline V gene. The V and J genes are TRBV9 and TRBJ2-2; D is unclear. The specimen sequenced was peripheral blood. The source is a woman aged 55-69 years with acute or convalescent COVID-19. The CDR3 region is CASSAHPGRNTGELFF. CDR3 nucleotides: TGTGCCAGCAGCGCGCATCCGGGTAGGAACACCGGGGAGCTGTTTTTT. The variable domain in full, with the rest retrieved from reference TRBV9 and TRBJ2-2, is DSGVTQTPKHLITATGQRVTLRCSPRSGDLSVYWYQQSLDQGLQFLIQYYNGEERAKGNILERFSAQQFPDLHSELNLSSLELGDSALYFCASSAHPGRNTGELFFGEGSRLTVL.